This T cell receptor beta chain derives from a study of human T cells and chemical hapten exposure. TCRdb called the RACE reads again in MiXCR, with one record for every CDR3 protein. This table has about 400,000 distinct CDR3 sequences, about 6% appearing once. This clonotype was detected ten times or more. The CDR3 has 14 residues. The V gene's germline CDR1 is DFQATT and CDR2 SNEGSKA (reference sequence). Trimming at V came to 7 bases and at J to 9 bases, leaving 11 bases not matched to a gene. This sample's time point: patch test 2, 6 weeks after DPC sensitization. The treatment here: therapeutic diphenylcyclopropenone sensitization with weekly scalp DPC.

Sequencing was performed on whole blood, taken in connection with sensitization to the hapten diphenylcyclopropenone (DPC). The TCR comes from a woman aged 18-30 years with alopecia areata. Some clones in this sample may be carry-over from other donors' samples. The chain is built from TRBV20-1 and TRBJ2-1, with 11 nucleotides matching TRBD2. The DNA for the CDR3 is TGCAGTGTACCAACCGGACTAGCGGGCGCTGAGCAGTTCTTC. Encoded protein: CSVPTGLAGAEQFF.